One and the same sample provided the 26 T cell receptor beta chains below, sequenced in a study of T cells in localized non-small cell lung cancer. Generated by immunoSEQ multiplex PCR, the TCRdb table keeps only in-frame clones and is missing some. The table records 1,500 to 2,000 clones, about a quarter of them present only once. Sequenced here: normal lung tissue next to the tumor, sampled before any cancer treatment. These receptors all stem from a male donor older than 55 with stage II lung adenocarcinoma.

The rearrangement uses TRBV6-1 and TRBJ2-1, with a weak D call TRBD1 (6 bases). Germline CDR1 reads MNHNS; CDR2 reads SASEGT. V was cut by 0 bases and J by 6 bases, with 12 bases left in between. The CDR3 length is 15 residues. The CDR3 is CASSEATGGGNEQFF. CDR3 sequence (DNA): TGTGCCAGCAGTGAAGCGACAGGAGGTGGCAATGAGCAGTTCTTC.

This chain uses TRBV18 with TRBJ1-5, with a tentative D call TRBD1 (5 bases). The CDR3 totals 13 residues. The V end lost 6 bases, the J end lost 9 bases, and 15 bases lay between the germline ends. Germline V gene sequence: CDR1 KGHSH, CDR2 LQKENI. CDR3 amino acids: CASSDSGTGPQHF. The CDR3 DNA follows: TGTGCCAGCTCGGATAGTGGAACAGGGCCCCAGCATTTT.

This clone was found a few times. The chain joins TRBV6-8 to TRBJ2-6, with D hard to call. CDR3 size: 17 residues. The V end lost 8 bases, the J end lost 4 bases, and 21 bases lay between the germline ends. Germline loops: CDR1 MNHGY, CDR2 SAAAGT. In nucleotides, the CDR3 is TGTGCCAGCCACTTCAGTATTGGGGAAACCGGGGCCAACGTCCTGACTTTC. Amino acids: CASHFSIGETGANVLTF.

In its sample, this clone was seen a few times. The J gene is TRBJ2-3, the V gene TRBV7-2; 13 nucleotides match TRBD2. The germline CDR1 and CDR2 sequences are SGHTA and FQGNSA. V was pared by 5 bases and J by 4 bases, with 3 bases of the junction left unmatched. The CDR3 runs 15 residues. The DNA for the CDR3 is TGTGCCAGCAGCGCCGGACTAGCGGGAGCAGATACGCAGTATTTT. Its translation is CASSAGLAGADTQYF.

By proportion, this clone is medium-sized. This chain connects TRBV11-3 to TRBJ1-2; the D is unclear. The germline CDR1 and CDR2 sequences are SGHNT and YENEEA. The V end lost 3 bases, the J end lost 11 bases, and 19 bases lay between the germline ends. The CDR3 totals 14 residues. CDR3: CASSFLEGAPPYTF. As DNA, the CDR3 is TGTGCCAGCAGCTTTTTAGAGGGTGCCCCCCCTTACACCTTC. The full variable domain, in which reference TRBV11-3 and TRBJ1-2 provide the parts outside the CDR3, is EAGVVQSPRYKIIEKKQPVAFWCNPISGHNTLYWYLQNLGQGPELLIRYENEEAVDDSQLPKDRFSAERLKGVDSTLKIQPAELGDSAVYLCASSFLEGAPPYTFGSGTRLTVV.

This chain joins TRBV14 and TRBJ2-1; 7 positions match TRBD2. V lost 4 bases and J lost 9; bases outside the gene matches: 12. The CDR3 spans 15 residues. Germline-derived CDR1 and CDR2 are SGHDN and FVKESK. CDR3 loop: CASSLLAGRAREQFF. CDR3 nucleotide sequence: TGTGCCAGCAGCCTCTTAGCGGGCAGGGCGCGTGAGCAGTTCTTC.

This clone was recorded a few times. The chain employs TRBV6-8 and TRBJ2-7; D unclear. V was pared by 5 bases and J by 6 bases, with 11 bases between. This CDR3 is built from 12 residues. The germline gives CDR1 MNHGY, CDR2 SAAAGT. CDR3 nucleotide sequence: TGTGCCAGCAGTCCTGAGTTAGGCGAGCAGTACTTC. The encoded protein is CASSPELGEQYF.

This clone was seen a few times. V gene TRBV19 combines with J gene TRBJ1-2; a weak D match, TRBD1 (5 bases). The CDR3 has 14 amino acids. The germline V and J ends were trimmed by 8 bases and 0 bases, with 13 bases remaining between them. Germline V lookup: CDR1 LNHDA, CDR2 SQIVND (reference sequence). For the CDR3, the DNA is TGTGCCAGTTCTCCAGACAGAGCTAACTATGGCTACACCTTC. Its protein is CASSPDRANYGYTF.

The sample holds a few counts of this clone. The chain couples TRBV6-8 to TRBJ2-2; 9 bases match TRBD1. CDR3 length: 16 residues. V lost 9 bases, J lost 5 bases, and 13 bases stayed unmatched. CDR1 is MNHGY, CDR2 SAAAGT, per germline. CDR3 DNA: TGTGCCAGTATGACCGGGACAGGGATATCTACCGGGGAGCTGTTTTTT. Translating gives CASMTGTGISTGELFF.

The V and J genes are TRBV16 and TRBJ1-5, with 8 bases aligning to TRBD1. The CDR3 extends over 15 amino acids. Germline V gene sequence: CDR1 KGHSY, CDR2 FQNENV. The ends lost 6 bases at V and 2 bases at J; junction bases unmatched: 6. In DNA form, the CDR3 reads TGTGCCAGCAGACCGGACAGGGTCCGCAATCAGCCCCAGCATTTT. Its translation: CASRPDRVRNQPQHF. The full variable domain, in which reference TRBV16 and TRBJ1-5 provide the parts outside the CDR3, is GEEVAQTPKHLVRGEGQKAKLYCAPIKGHSYVFWYQQVLKNEFKFLISFQNENVFDETGMPKERFSAKCLPNSPCSLEIQATKLEDSAVYFCASRPDRVRNQPQHFGDGTRLSIL.

This clone is large by share. The rearrangement joins TRBV11-3 to TRBJ2-1; 9 bases align to TRBD2. Germline loops: CDR1 SGHNT, CDR2 YENEEA. The CDR3 extends over 16 amino acids. The V segment lost 0 bases and the J segment 8 bases; nucleotides outside the gene matches: 8. CDR3 DNA sequence: TGTGCCAGCAGCTTAGAGGGTAGCGGGAGAATCTATGAGCAGTTCTTC. This translates into CASSLEGSGRIYEQFF.

This clone qualifies as medium-sized (0.01 to 0.1%). CDR3 DNA sequence: TGTGCCAGCGTACGAGAGGCGACAGTAACCTACGAGCAGTACTTC. Protein: CASVREATVTYEQYF. V and J are TRBV6-8 and TRBJ2-7, with a weak D call TRBD1 (5 bases). The germline V and J ends were trimmed by 8 bases and 2 bases, with 19 bases remaining between them. The CDR3 extends over 15 amino acids. Germline CDR1 is MNHGY and CDR2 is SAAAGT.

This clone was found a few times. The chain uses TRBV28 and TRBJ1-2, with TRBD1 as a possible D gene (5 bases). Germline V lookup: CDR1 MDHEN, CDR2 SYDVKM. Between the trimmed V and J ends, which lost 4 bases and 1 base, there was a span of 13 bases. This CDR3 region has 15 residues. The chain's CDR3 is CASSSPGAGNYGYTF. DNA of the CDR3: TGTGCCAGCAGTTCCCCCGGGGCCGGTAACTATGGCTACACCTTC.

The chain uses TRBV4-1 and TRBJ1-4; D unresolved. The CDR3 sequence is 14 residues long. CDR1 is MGHRA and CDR2 is YSYEKL in the germline V gene. V was cut by 1 base and J by 3 bases, with 6 bases left in between. CDR3 protein: CASSQGVANEKLFF. In nucleotides, the CDR3 is TGCGCCAGCAGCCAAGGAGTGGCTAATGAAAAACTGTTTTTT.

The genes are TRBV15 and TRBJ2-6, with D possibly TRBD2 on 5 matching bases. Trimming took off 6 bases at V and 1 base at J, with 19 bases between the two ends. The CDR3 is 18 amino acids. CDR1 LNHNV and CDR2 YYDKDF come from the germline V gene (reference sequence). The CDR3 nucleotides are TGTGCCACCAGTAAAGAAGGGAGCTTTGGGTCTGGGGCCAACGTCCTGACTTTC. This gives the protein CATSKEGSFGSGANVLTF.

The chain couples TRBV6-8 to TRBJ1-5, with D uncertain. CDR1 and CDR2 (germline): MNHGY, SAAAGT. The V gene lost 0 bases and the J gene lost 4 bases, with 10 bases spanning the gap. The length of the CDR3 is 15 residues. The CDR3 DNA is TGTGCCAGCAGTTACTCCAGGATGCGAAATCAGCCCCAGCATTTT. This sequence encodes CASSYSRMRNQPQHF.

The table lists this clone with a few counts. CDR3 sequence: CASSLGRAAPTDTQYF. In DNA, the CDR3 is TGTGCCAGCAGCTTGGGGCGAGCGGCCCCCACAGATACGCAGTATTTT. The V gene is TRBV11-3, the J gene TRBJ2-3, with D tentatively TRBD1 or TRBD2 (5 bases each). Trimming shortened V by 3 bases and J by 2 bases, and 15 bases separated the two germline ends. Germline CDR1 reads SGHNT; CDR2 reads YENEEA. CDR3 length equals 16 residues.

Only a few counts were recorded for this clone. The V gene is TRBV30, the J gene TRBJ1-4; D is unresolved. Germline loops: CDR1 GTSNPN, CDR2 SVGIG (reference sequence). This CDR3 region has 14 residues. V gave up 5 bases and J gave up 0 bases, with 10 bases separating them. The CDR3 DNA is TGTGCCTGGGGACTTGGGTCAACTAATGAAAAACTGTTTTTT. It translates to CAWGLGSTNEKLFF.

In DNA, the CDR3 is TGTGCCAGCGGTGTAACGGGGACAGATACGCAGTATTTT. This translates into CASGVTGTDTQYF. The genes are TRBV6-8 and TRBJ2-3, with D perhaps TRBD2 (5 bases). The CDR3 loop spans 13 amino acids. From germline, CDR1 is MNHGY and CDR2 SAAAGT. V gave up 8 bases and J gave up 3 bases, with 12 bases separating them.

This chain joins TRBV18 and TRBJ2-7; either TRBD1 or TRBD2 may supply D (5 bases each). The CDR3 length is 13 residues. V was trimmed by 2 bases and J by 6 bases, leaving 11 bases between them. Germline V lookup: CDR1 KGHSH, CDR2 LQKENI. The CDR3 reads CASSPRVGTEQYF. CDR3 DNA sequence: TGTGCCAGCTCACCAAGAGTCGGGACCGAGCAGTACTTC.

This clone was counted a few times. The rearrangement links TRBV23-1 to TRBJ1-1; D is unclear. TRBV23-1 is an ORF for which the function is uncertain. The CDR3 has 13 amino acids. V was pared by 6 bases and J by 1 base, with 9 bases between. CDR3: CASSLEGNTEAFF. The CDR3, as DNA: TGCGCCAGCAGCTTGGAGGGGAACACTGAAGCTTTCTTT.

V usage is TRBV18 and J usage is TRBJ1-2; tentatively, D is TRBD1 (5 bases). The V gene lost 5 bases and the J gene lost 7 bases, with 14 bases spanning the gap. The CDR3 contains 13 residues. Germline CDR1 reads KGHSH; CDR2 reads LQKENI. The CDR3 nucleotides read TGTGCCAGCTCATCCGGGACCTCAACTGGCTACACCTTC. Translated: CASSSGTSTGYTF.

This clone was observed a handful of times. The chain joins TRBV11-3 to TRBJ2-1; D gene unclear. This CDR3 is 15 amino acids long. CDR1 and CDR2 (germline): SGHNT, YENEEA. With 5 bases removed from V and 9 bases from J, the gap between germline ends came to 20 bases. The DNA of the CDR3 is TGTGCCAGCAGCCCGGCGATCAGCCGTCATTTTGAGCAGTTCTTC. This gives the protein CASSPAISRHFEQFF.

The J gene is TRBJ1-1, the V gene TRBV11-3; D might be TRBD1 (5 bases). The V gene lost 2 bases and the J gene lost 1 base, with 17 bases spanning the gap. Germline V gives CDR1 SGHNT, CDR2 YENEEA. The CDR3 has 17 amino acids. The CDR3 sequence: CASSLQGPGHGNTEAFF. For the CDR3, the DNA is TGTGCCAGCAGCTTACAGGGACCCGGCCATGGGAACACTGAAGCTTTCTTT.

This clone was observed a handful of times. The rearrangement uses TRBV19 and TRBJ2-2; D is unclear. CDR1 and CDR2 from the germline V gene are LNHDA and SQIVND (reference sequence). The CDR3 contains 13 residues. The CDR3 bases are TGTGGCTCGACGGACCCGAACACCGGGGAGCTGTTTTTT. It specifies CGSTDPNTGELFF. The whole variable domain, filled in from reference TRBV19 and TRBJ2-2, reads DGGITQSPKYLFRKEGQNVTLSCEQNLNHDAMYWYRQDPGQGLRLIYYSQIVNDFQKGDIAEGYSVSREKKESFPLTVTSAQKNPTAFYLCGSTDPNTGELFFGEGSRLTVL.

This clone was found a few times. The V call is TRBV9, the J call TRBJ1-2, with D unresolved. V was clipped by 5 bases and J by 0 bases, with 11 bases between them. The CDR3 runs 14 residues. CDR1 and CDR2 from the germline V gene are SGDLS and YYNGEE. CDR3 loop: CASSEEGTNYGYTF. The CDR3 coding sequence is TGTGCCAGCAGTGAAGAAGGGACTAACTATGGCTACACCTTC.